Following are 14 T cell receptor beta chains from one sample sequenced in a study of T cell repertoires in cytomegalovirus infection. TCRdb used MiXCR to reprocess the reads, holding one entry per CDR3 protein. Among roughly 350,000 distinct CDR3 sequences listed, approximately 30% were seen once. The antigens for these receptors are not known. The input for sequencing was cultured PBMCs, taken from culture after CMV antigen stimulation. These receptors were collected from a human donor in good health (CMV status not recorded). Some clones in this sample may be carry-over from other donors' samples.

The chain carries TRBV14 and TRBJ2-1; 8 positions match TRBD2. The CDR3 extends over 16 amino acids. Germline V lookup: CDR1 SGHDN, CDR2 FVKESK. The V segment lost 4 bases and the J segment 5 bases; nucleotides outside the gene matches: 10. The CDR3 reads CASSPTVSGSDNEQFF. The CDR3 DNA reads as TGTGCCAGCAGCCCTACTGTCAGCGGGAGTGACAATGAGCAGTTCTTC.

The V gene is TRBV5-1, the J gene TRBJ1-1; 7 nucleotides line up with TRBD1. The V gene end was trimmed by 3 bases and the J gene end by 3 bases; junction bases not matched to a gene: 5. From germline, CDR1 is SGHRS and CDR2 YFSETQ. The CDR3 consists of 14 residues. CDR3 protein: CASSWMGQYTEAFF. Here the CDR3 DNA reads TGCGCCAGCAGCTGGATGGGACAGTACACTGAAGCTTTCTTT. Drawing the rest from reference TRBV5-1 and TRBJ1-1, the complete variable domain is KAGVTQTPRYLIKTRGQQVTLSCSPISGHRSVSWYQQTPGQGLQFLFEYFSETQRNKGNFPGRFSGRQFSNSRSEMNVSTLELGDSALYLCASSWMGQYTEAFFGQGTRLTVV.

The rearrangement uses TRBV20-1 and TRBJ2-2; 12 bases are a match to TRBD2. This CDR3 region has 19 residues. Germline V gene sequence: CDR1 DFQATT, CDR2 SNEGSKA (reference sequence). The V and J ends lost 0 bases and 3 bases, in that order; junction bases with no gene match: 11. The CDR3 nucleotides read TGCAGTGCTAGAGATTTGCTCCGGACTAGCGGGACACACACCGGGGAGCTGTTTTTT. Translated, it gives CSARDLLRTSGTHTGELFF.

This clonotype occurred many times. The CDR3 DNA follows: TGTGCCAGCAGCTTAGGCGGGGTCTCTTACAATGAGCAGTTCTTC. Residues: CASSLGGVSYNEQFF. The chain carries TRBV7-2 and TRBJ2-1, with D possibly matching TRBD2 (6 bases). Germline V gives CDR1 SGHTA, CDR2 FQGNSA. The V gene lost 1 base and the J gene lost 4 bases, with 11 bases spanning the gap. This CDR3 spans 15 amino acids.

This chain's CDR3 is CASSLGGAGNTIYF. The DNA for the CDR3 is TGTGCCAGCAGCTTAGGAGGGGCTGGAAACACCATATATTTT. The chain has TRBV11-3 and TRBJ1-3; the D gene is possibly TRBD1 (5 bases). The V and J ends lost 1 base and 2 bases respectively, with 6 bases between them. The CDR3 totals 14 residues. Germline CDR1 SGHNT, CDR2 YENEEA.

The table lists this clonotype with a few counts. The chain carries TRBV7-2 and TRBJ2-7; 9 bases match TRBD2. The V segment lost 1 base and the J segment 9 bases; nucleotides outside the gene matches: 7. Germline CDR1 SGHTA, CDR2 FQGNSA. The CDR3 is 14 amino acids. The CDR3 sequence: CASSLDPSGKWQYV. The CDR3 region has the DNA TGTGCCAGCAGCTTAGATCCTAGCGGGAAATGGCAGTACGTC.

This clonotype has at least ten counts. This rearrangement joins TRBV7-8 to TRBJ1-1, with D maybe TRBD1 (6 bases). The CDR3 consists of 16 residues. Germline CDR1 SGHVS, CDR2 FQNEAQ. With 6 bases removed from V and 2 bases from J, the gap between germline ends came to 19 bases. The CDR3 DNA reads TGTGCCAGCAGTAGGGACCGGGACATCTATAACACTGAAGCTTTCTTT. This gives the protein CASSRDRDIYNTEAFF.

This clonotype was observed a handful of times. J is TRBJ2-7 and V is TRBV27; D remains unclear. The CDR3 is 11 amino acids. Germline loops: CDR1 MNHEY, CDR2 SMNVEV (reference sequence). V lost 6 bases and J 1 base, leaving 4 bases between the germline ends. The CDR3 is CASRGSYEQYV. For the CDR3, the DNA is TGTGCCAGCAGGGGTTCCTACGAGCAGTACGTC.

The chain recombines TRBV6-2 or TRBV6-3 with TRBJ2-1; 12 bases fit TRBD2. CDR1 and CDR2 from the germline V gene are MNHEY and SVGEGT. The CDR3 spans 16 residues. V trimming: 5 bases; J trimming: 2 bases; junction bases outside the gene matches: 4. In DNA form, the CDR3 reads TGTGCCAGCAGTCTTACTAGCGGGGGGACCTACAATGAGCAGTTCTTC. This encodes CASSLTSGGTYNEQFF.

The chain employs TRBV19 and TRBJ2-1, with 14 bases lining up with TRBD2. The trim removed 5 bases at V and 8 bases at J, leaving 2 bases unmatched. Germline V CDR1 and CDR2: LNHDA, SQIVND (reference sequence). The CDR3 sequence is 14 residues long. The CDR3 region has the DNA TGTGCCAGTAGTGGGACTAGCGGGAGCGATGAGCAGTTCTTC. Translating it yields CASSGTSGSDEQFF.

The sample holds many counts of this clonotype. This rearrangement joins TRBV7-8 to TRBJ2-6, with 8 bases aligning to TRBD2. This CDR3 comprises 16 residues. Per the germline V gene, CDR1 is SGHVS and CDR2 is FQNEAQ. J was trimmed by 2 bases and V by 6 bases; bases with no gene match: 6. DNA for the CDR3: TGTGCCAGCAGGCTAGCGGGCGGCGCTGGGGCCAACGTCCTGACTTTC. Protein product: CASRLAGGAGANVLTF.

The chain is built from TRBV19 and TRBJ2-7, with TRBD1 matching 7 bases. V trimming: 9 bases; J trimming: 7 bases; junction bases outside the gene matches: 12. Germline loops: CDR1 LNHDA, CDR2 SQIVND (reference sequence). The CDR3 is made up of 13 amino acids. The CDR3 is CASQSTGAGEQYF. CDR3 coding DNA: TGTGCCAGCCAGAGTACAGGGGCCGGGGAGCAGTACTTC.

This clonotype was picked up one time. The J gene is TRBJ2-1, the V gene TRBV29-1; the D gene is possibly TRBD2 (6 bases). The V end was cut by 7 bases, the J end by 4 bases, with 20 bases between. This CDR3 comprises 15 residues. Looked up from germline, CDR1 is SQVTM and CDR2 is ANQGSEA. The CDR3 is CSAREREDPYNEQFF. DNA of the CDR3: TGCAGCGCCCGAGAAAGGGAGGACCCTTACAATGAGCAGTTCTTC.

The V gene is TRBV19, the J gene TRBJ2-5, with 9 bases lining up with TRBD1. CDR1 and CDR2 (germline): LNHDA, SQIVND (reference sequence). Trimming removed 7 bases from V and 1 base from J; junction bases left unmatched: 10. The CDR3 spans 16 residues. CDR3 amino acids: CASTPKGTGTQETQYF. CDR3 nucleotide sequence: TGTGCCAGTACTCCTAAGGGGACAGGGACCCAAGAGACCCAGTACTTC.